Following are 9 T cell receptor beta chains from one sample sequenced in a study of cytomegalovirus exposure and HLA in healthy donors. Here immunoSEQ multiplex PCR was the method, and the copy in TCRdb shows in-frame clones only, minus some. The repertoire holds 300,000 to 350,000 clones, with roughly 90% as singletons. The sequencing sample was made of PBMCs. Receptors were obtained from a man aged 30-40 years in good health and CMV-seronegative.

V and J are TRBV11-2 and TRBJ2-7, with unresolved D. The CDR3 loop spans 13 amino acids. V lost 0 bases and J 3 bases, leaving 6 bases between the germline ends. CDR1 SGHAT and CDR2 FQNNGV come from the germline V gene. CDR3: CASSLENFYEQYF. CDR3 coding DNA: TGTGCCAGCAGCTTAGAGAACTTCTACGAGCAGTACTTC.

This clone was observed once. The chain joins TRBV6-1 to TRBJ2-3; no definite D call. Germline V gives CDR1 MNHNS, CDR2 SASEGT. With 3 bases removed from V and 2 bases from J, the gap between germline ends came to 9 bases. The CDR3 contains 14 residues. CDR3 nucleotides: TGTGCCAGCAGTGACTGGCAGTTCACAGATACGCAGTATTTT. Its translation is CASSDWQFTDTQYF.

The chain couples TRBV27 to TRBJ2-7, with TRBD2 matching over 8 bases. The CDR3 is 13 amino acids. Per the germline V gene, CDR1 is MNHEY and CDR2 is SMNVEV (reference sequence). V shed 8 bases, J shed 7 bases, and the junction held 10 bases outside the gene matches. CDR3 sequence: CASSIGRGREQYF. The CDR3 DNA reads as TGTGCCAGCTCGATCGGGAGGGGGAGGGAGCAGTACTTC.

Only one count was recorded for this clone. The V call is TRBV6-6, the J call TRBJ2-2, with 8 bases matching TRBD1. CDR1 is MNHNY, CDR2 SVGAGI, per germline (reference sequence). The CDR3 consists of 15 residues. Trimming removed 7 bases from V and 1 base from J; junction bases left unmatched: 5. The CDR3 DNA sequence: TGTGCCAGCATTCGGACAGGGAAGAACACCGGGGAGCTGTTTTTT. As protein: CASIRTGKNTGELFF.

V is TRBV12-5 and J is TRBJ2-7, with 9 bases aligning to TRBD1. Trimming took 0 bases from V and 5 from J; bases not matched to a gene: 8. In germline, CDR1 is LGHNT, CDR2 FRNRAP. This CDR3 spans 16 amino acids. CDR3 nucleotides: TGTGCTAGTGGTTTGGTAGGAGGGACAGGGACCCACGAGCAGTACTTC. The encoded protein is CASGLVGGTGTHEQYF.

The CDR3 reads CASSQDGQGYGYTF. In DNA, the CDR3 is TGCGCCAGCAGCCAAGATGGCCAGGGGTATGGCTACACCTTC. The V call is TRBV4-1, the J call TRBJ1-2; the D gene is possibly TRBD1 (6 bases). CDR1 is MGHRA and CDR2 is YSYEKL in the germline V gene. V lost 0 bases and J lost 5, with 10 bases in between. The length of the CDR3 is 14 residues.

The CDR3 loop reads CASSLRQGALTYEQYF. The CDR3 coding sequence is TGTGCCAGCAGTCTACGACAGGGGGCGCTAACCTACGAGCAGTACTTC. The rearrangement joins TRBV27 to TRBJ2-7; 10 bases line up with TRBD1. CDR1 and CDR2 (germline): MNHEY, SMNVEV (reference sequence). Unmatched junction bases numbered 9, after V lost 5 bases and J lost 2 bases. This CDR3 comprises 16 residues.

This chain connects TRBV27 to TRBJ2-2, with 7 bases lining up with TRBD1. This CDR3 contains 17 residues. Germline assignment: CDR1 MNHEY and CDR2 SMNVEV (reference sequence). The junction had 9 bases not matched to a gene; V was cut back by 0 bases and J by 5 bases. CDR3 amino acids: CASSLSPIGGLTGELFF. DNA for the CDR3: TGTGCCAGCAGTTTATCCCCGATAGGGGGCTTAACCGGGGAGCTGTTTTTT.

This sequence joins TRBV5-1 and TRBJ1-1; TRBD1 might be the D (6 bases). V lost 3 bases, J lost 3 bases, and 18 bases lay in between. Looked up from germline, CDR1 is SGHRS and CDR2 is YFSETQ. The CDR3 loop spans 16 amino acids. The CDR3 loop is CASSSTMTGYYTEAFF. The CDR3, as DNA: TGCGCCAGCAGCTCAACCATGACAGGATACTACACTGAAGCTTTCTTT.